At least ten counts were recorded for the clone carrying this T cell receptor beta chain. What it binds is unknown. The read halts 3 residues ahead of the CDR3 end, with the missing end drawn from the germline J gene. The data derive from a study of T cell clonality in common variable immunodeficiency. V shed 4 bases and J 3 bases; nucleotides not matched to a gene: 8. The CDR3 loop spans 16 amino acids. CDR1 and CDR2 (germline): KGHSH, LQKENI. Donors gave roughly 4.5 to 8.5 ml heparinized peripheral whole blood. Control and CVID samples contributed equal amounts of genomic DNA. The data were produced by immunoSEQ multiplex PCR, yet TCRdb's version contains in-frame clones alone and is incomplete. This sample comprises roughly 58,000 clones, none seen once only. Findings and limits, study-wide: Links between repertoire features and CVID complications were heterogeneity-limited.

The J gene is TRBJ2-2, the V gene TRBV18; TRBD2 matches 7 bases. This TCR derives from a person aged 18 to 75 in good health. The sample was peripheral blood mononuclear cells. CDR3 bases read: TGTGCCAGCTCACGCGGGAGTATTCAGGACACCGGGGAG. Its translation: CASSRGSIQDTGE. The entire CDR3 sequence reads CASSRGSIQDTGELFF.